This record concerns one T cell receptor (beta chain) sequence. Localized lung adenocarcinoma, a non-small cell lung cancer, affected the donors. MiXCR was run by TCRdb on the PCR reads, yielding one entry per CDR3 protein. The top ten clones hold roughly 17% of a sample with around 15,000 distinct CDR3 sequences, approximately 40% of them seen once. The data stem from a study of CD4 and CD8 cells across lung adenocarcinoma regions. The TCR comes from a male donor with lung adenocarcinoma. The CD4 and CD8 labels of this study may be unreliable. The sample taken for sequencing was CD4+ T cells from the center of a lung tumor.

CDR3 DNA: TGTGCCAGCAGCTTAGAACCGACGGGACAGGGGAACAACGAGCAGTACTTC. Protein: CASSLEPTGQGNNEQYF. The chain combines TRBV7-2 with TRBJ2-1, with 10 bases matching TRBD1. The DNA end favors TRBJ2-7, so the J call may be wrong. The CDR3 length is 17 residues. The germline V gene has CDR1 SGHTA and CDR2 FQGNSA.